A single T cell receptor (beta chain) is shown here with its context. Trimming removed 5 bases from V and 4 bases from J, with 11 bases in between. From germline, CDR1 is SNHLY and CDR2 FYNNEI. The CDR3 sequence is 14 residues long. These data come from a study of blood T cell repertoires in COVID-19. The assay was immunoSEQ multiplex PCR, and TCRdb's table has in-frame clones only and misses some. The sample includes over 250,000 clones, 89% of them seen just once. The chain couples TRBV2 to TRBJ1-4; no clear D gene. The sequenced sample consisted of PBMCs or T cells enriched from blood (not recorded which). The sequence was obtained from a woman aged 55-75 years who had recovered from COVID-19. CDR3 coding DNA: TGTGCCAGCAGTCAATTGTCTAATAATGAAAAACTGTTTTTT. As protein: CASSQLSNNEKLFF.